The next 9 T cell receptor beta chains were all read from a single sample in a study of T cells in Graves' hyperthyroidism and ophthalmopathy. Amplification of TCR beta CDR3 regions was performed using RNA transcripts as template. First-round RT-PCR with HTBI primers amplified the TCR CDR3 region. TCRdb analysed the multiplex PCR reads with MiXCR anew, one entry per CDR3 protein. Among under 350,000 distinct CDR3 sequences listed, 21% were seen once. The material sequenced was blood. These receptors all stem from a woman in her fifties or sixties with Graves' hyperthyroidism.

This clonotype was counted at least ten times. The chain recombines TRBV20-1 with TRBJ2-1, with TRBD1 as a possible D gene (6 bases). Trimming left V 3 bases short and J 7 bases short, with 7 bases between. The CDR3 runs 11 residues. Germline CDR1 DFQATT, CDR2 SNEGSKA (reference sequence). The CDR3 spells CSARQGNEQFF. As DNA, the CDR3 is TGCAGTGCTAGGCAGGGGAATGAGCAGTTCTTC.

This clonotype was counted at least ten times. The CDR3 DNA is TGTGCCAGCAGAATGGACAGGAAGAACACTGAAGCTTTCTTT. It encodes CASRMDRKNTEAFF. The rearrangement uses TRBV28 and TRBJ1-1, with 7 nucleotides matching TRBD1. This CDR3 spans 14 amino acids. CDR1 MDHEN and CDR2 SYDVKM come from the germline V gene. V dropped 6 bases and J dropped 1; count of bases not matched to a gene: 5.

This clonotype showed up many times. This chain connects TRBV28 to TRBJ2-7, with 9 positions matching TRBD2. V lost 2 bases to trimming and J lost 3 bases; unmatched junction nucleotides: 5. The CDR3 spans 15 residues. Germline CDR1 reads MDHEN; CDR2 reads SYDVKM. The CDR3 is CASSLLGTSSYEQYF. As DNA, the CDR3 is TGTGCCAGCAGTTTACTCGGGACTAGCAGCTACGAGCAGTACTTC.

The V and J genes are TRBV7-9 and TRBJ2-1; no reliable D call. Trimming shortened V by 1 base and J by 6 bases, and 10 bases separated the two germline ends. This CDR3 contains 14 residues. The germline gives CDR1 SEHNR, CDR2 FQNEAQ (reference sequence). For the CDR3, the DNA is TGTGCCAGCAGCTTAGATGACTGGAGCAATGAGCAGTTCTTC. This codes for CASSLDDWSNEQFF. Variable domain in full (rest from reference TRBV7-9 and TRBJ2-1): DTGVSQNPRHKITKRGQNVTFRCDPISEHNRLYWYRQTLGQGPEFLTYFQNEAQLEKSRLLSDRFSAERPKGSFSTLEIQRTEQGDSAMYLCASSLDDWSNEQFFGPGTRLTVL.

This clonotype appeared many times. As DNA, the CDR3 is TGTGCCAGCAGTTTGGGGGCAGCCAAAAACATTCAGTACTTC. It codes for CASSLGAAKNIQYF. The chain is built from TRBV12-3 or TRBV12-4 and TRBJ2-4, with D perhaps TRBD1 (6 bases). Trimming removed 3 bases from V and 0 bases from J, with 6 bases in between. The CDR3 has 14 amino acids.

In this sample, this clonotype turned up a few times. V and J are TRBV5-4 and TRBJ2-3, with 8 bases that match TRBD2. The CDR3 loop spans 15 amino acids. Germline V lookup: CDR1 SGHNT, CDR2 YYREEE (reference sequence). The V segment lost 4 bases and the J segment 2 bases; nucleotides outside the gene matches: 6. Here the CDR3 DNA reads TGTGCCAGCAGCGCAACTAGCGGCCCCACAGATACGCAGTATTTT. Amino acids: CASSATSGPTDTQYF.

This rearrangement joins TRBV2 to TRBJ1-1; 8 nucleotides line up with TRBD1. Germline CDR1 is SNHLY and CDR2 is FYNNEI. The CDR3 covers 13 residues. With 5 bases clipped from V and 6 bases from J, the junction kept 5 bases outside the gene matches. Here the CDR3 DNA reads TGTGCCAGCAGTCGGGACAGGTCGGCTGAAGCTTTCTTT. This encodes CASSRDRSAEAFF.

About this clonotype: One end of the junction does not line up with germline, which may come from a read error. The chain employs TRBV28 and TRBJ2-4, with TRBD2 identical over 12 bases. Germline V CDR1 and CDR2: MDHEN, SYDVKM. The CDR3 sequence is 19 residues long. The CDR3 DNA follows: TGTGCCGGCAGCCTTTGGGAACTAGCGGGAGGACTAGCCAAAAACATTCAGTACTTC. Its protein product is CAGSLWELAGGLAKNIQYF.

This clonotype was counted many times. The rearrangement joins TRBV28 to TRBJ2-1; no firm D call. The length of the CDR3 is 14 residues. Germline CDR1 reads MDHEN; CDR2 reads SYDVKM. V was pared by 3 bases and J by 4 bases, with 10 bases between. DNA for the CDR3: TGTGCCAGCAGTTTGAGACTGGGATACAATGAGCAGTTCTTC. It translates to CASSLRLGYNEQFF.